The clone carrying this T cell receptor beta chain is a singleton in its sample. Germline CDR1 reads MNHEY; CDR2 reads SVGAGI. The CDR3 extends over 14 amino acids. The V gene lost 0 bases and the J gene lost 2 bases, with 7 bases spanning the gap. Participants were aged about 18 to 90 years, lived in roughly 25 US areas, and enrolled virtually. Exposed participants encountered a COVID-19 case during the 2 weeks preceding study entry. The data belong to a study of blood T cell repertoires in COVID-19. The authors' processing: By means of reference gene primer amplification, nucleated cell counts were estimated. Repertoires were generated with immunoSEQ multiplex PCR, while TCRdb's copy carries only in-frame clones and drops some. V, J and clone size reflect that table, while D and trimming were determined from the DNA. The sample contains about 270,000 clones, approximately 90% of which appear only once.

This receptor was taken from a man aged 40-50 years who had been exposed to COVID-19. Sequenced sample: PBMCs or T cells enriched from blood (not recorded which). The V call is TRBV6-5, the J call TRBJ1-2; D uncertain. DNA of the CDR3: TGTGCCAGCAGTTACTCGGCAGGAAACTATGGCTACACCTTC. Translated: CASSYSAGNYGYTF.